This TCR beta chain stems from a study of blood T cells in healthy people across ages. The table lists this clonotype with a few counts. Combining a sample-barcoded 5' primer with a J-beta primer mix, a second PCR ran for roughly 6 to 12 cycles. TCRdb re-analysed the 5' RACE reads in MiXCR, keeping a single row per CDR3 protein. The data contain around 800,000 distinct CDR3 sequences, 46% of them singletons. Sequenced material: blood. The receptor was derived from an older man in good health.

The CDR3 DNA sequence: TGTGCCAGCAGCTTGTGGGGGCTAGGCTCTGGAAACACCATATATTTT. It yields the protein CASSLWGLGSGNTIYF. This chain links TRBV7-2 with TRBJ1-3, with D tentatively TRBD1 (6 bases). This CDR3 has 16 residues. Germline lookup yields CDR1 SGHTA and CDR2 FQGNSA. Trimming removed 3 bases from V and 0 bases from J, with 12 bases in between.